The next 21 T cell receptor beta chains were all read from a single sample in a study of cytomegalovirus exposure and HLA in healthy donors (dated by TCRdb to 2015 to 2018). The library was generated by the immunoSEQ multiplex PCR assay. For the multiplex PCR, a mixture combining 60 forward primers for TCR Vbeta segments and 13 reverse primers for TCR Jbeta segments was used. TCRdb provides this immuneACCESS table in a form limited to in-frame rearrangements. Some clones are lacking; in checked studies, under half of them reflect an unresolved V gene, and why the rest are absent is not known. The sample yields more than 150,000 clones; roughly 78% were counted once. Under 2% of the sample is taken by the ten largest. Material: PBMCs. All receptors derive from a woman younger than 45 in good health and CMV-seronegative.

V gene TRBV19 combines with J gene TRBJ1-5, with 9 bases that match TRBD1. The germline V gene has CDR1 LNHDA and CDR2 SQIVND (reference sequence). The CDR3 contains 15 residues. V lost 2 bases, J lost 6 bases, and 5 bases stayed unmatched. In DNA, the CDR3 is TGTGCCAGTAGTATAAGGGGACAGGGTGGTCAGCCCCAGCATTTT. This codes for CASSIRGQGGQPQHF.

The J gene is TRBJ2-7, the V gene TRBV4-1; 7 bases are shared with TRBD2. The trim removed 4 bases at V and 1 base at J, leaving 4 bases unmatched. This CDR3 is 14 amino acids long. Germline V gene data show CDR1 as MGHRA and CDR2 as YSYEKL. The CDR3 sequence: CASSPREGSYEQYF. The CDR3 nucleotides read TGCGCCAGCAGCCCCAGGGAGGGATCCTACGAGCAGTACTTC.

The gene calls are TRBV18 and TRBJ1-1; no firm D call. Trimming removed 0 bases at V and 7 bases at J, with 15 bases between. This CDR3 contains 15 residues. Germline V gene sequence: CDR1 KGHSH, CDR2 LQKENI. CDR3 residues: CASSPPAGRGIEAFF. In DNA, the CDR3 is TGTGCCAGCTCACCACCGGCCGGCCGGGGTATTGAAGCTTTCTTT.

Only one count was recorded for this clone. V gene TRBV7-9 combines with J gene TRBJ1-1; the D gene is possibly TRBD1 (6 bases). V lost 2 bases, J lost 4 bases, and 11 bases lay in between. Germline CDR1 reads SEHNR; CDR2 reads FQNEAQ (reference sequence). The CDR3 is made up of 14 amino acids. Here the CDR3 reads CASSLLQGPTEAFF. DNA for the CDR3: TGTGCCAGCAGCTTACTACAGGGACCCACTGAAGCTTTCTTT.

The V gene is TRBV2, the J gene TRBJ1-4; 8 nucleotides agree with TRBD1. The CDR3 runs to 15 residues. Germline trimming cut 6 bases from V and 5 bases from J; bases unmatched to any gene: 8. Germline V lookup: CDR1 SNHLY, CDR2 FYNNEI. The chain's CDR3 is CASRKTGVLNEKLFF. In DNA, the CDR3 is TGTGCCAGCAGAAAGACAGGGGTTCTCAATGAAAAACTGTTTTTT.

This sequence joins TRBV6-1 and TRBJ1-2, with 9 positions matching TRBD1. Germline V gene data show CDR1 as MNHNS and CDR2 as SASEGT. V was pared by 1 base and J by 1 base, with 1 base of the junction left unmatched. The CDR3 totals 15 residues. In nucleotides, the CDR3 is TGTGCCAGCAGTGAAGGGACAGGGGATAACTATGGCTACACCTTC. Protein: CASSEGTGDNYGYTF.

This clone was recorded a few times. The chain is built from TRBV6-4 and TRBJ2-3; D might be TRBD2 (7 bases). This CDR3 has 15 residues. Germline V gene lookup returns CDR1 MRHNA and CDR2 SNTAGT. The germline V and J ends were trimmed by 0 bases and 4 bases, with 11 bases remaining between them. Here the CDR3 reads CASSDSAGAPDTQYF. Written as DNA, the CDR3 is TGTGCCAGCAGTGACTCTGCGGGGGCCCCAGATACGCAGTATTTT.

The V call is TRBV4-3, the J call TRBJ2-1; possibly TRBD2 for D (5 bases). Germline lookup yields CDR1 LGHNA and CDR2 YSLEER. V lost 0 bases and J 7 bases, leaving 19 bases between the germline ends. There are 17 residues in the CDR3. For the CDR3, the DNA is TGCGCCAGCAGCCAAGAGGGAACTAGAGGTTCGAGAAATGAGCAGTTCTTC. Amino acid sequence: CASSQEGTRGSRNEQFF.

The chain carries TRBV4-2 and TRBJ2-2, with D unresolved. Germline CDR1 is LGHNA and CDR2 is YNFKEQ. CDR3 length: 16 residues. V was cut by 0 bases and J by 5 bases, with 13 bases left in between. The CDR3 here is CASSQDWALQTGELFF. CDR3 bases: TGTGCCAGCAGCCAAGACTGGGCACTGCAGACCGGGGAGCTGTTTTTT.

The gene calls are TRBV29-1 and TRBJ2-3, with D perhaps TRBD1 (5 bases). Trimming stripped 4 bases from V and 4 bases from J, with 6 bases between. Per germline, CDR1 SQVTM and CDR2 ANQGSEA. The CDR3 spans 11 residues. The CDR3, as DNA: TGCAGCGTTGCCAGGGCAGATACGCAGTATTTT. This gives the protein CSVARADTQYF.

The CDR3 region is CASSPGTGGYEQYF. As DNA, the CDR3 is TGTGCCAGCAGCCCTGGGACAGGGGGGTACGAGCAGTACTTC. This chain uses TRBV4-2 with TRBJ2-7; the match to TRBD1 covers 11 bases. Germline-derived CDR1 and CDR2 are LGHNA and YNFKEQ. The CDR3 covers 14 residues. V gave up 4 bases and J gave up 4 bases; unmatched junction bases: 3.

The rearrangement links TRBV5-1 to TRBJ1-5, with D perhaps matching TRBD1 (6 bases). Trimming removed 0 bases at V and 9 bases at J, with 16 bases between. The germline CDR1 and CDR2 sequences are SGHRS and YFSETQ. This CDR3 spans 15 amino acids. The CDR3 loop reads CASSLGDTVVAPQHF. The CDR3 coding sequence is TGCGCCAGCAGCTTGGGGGACACCGTCGTGGCGCCCCAGCATTTT.

The V call is TRBV30, the J call TRBJ2-7; a weak D match, TRBD1 (6 bases). V was pared by 1 base and J by 0 bases, with 7 bases between. CDR1 and CDR2 from the germline V gene are GTSNPN and SVGIG (reference sequence). The CDR3 extends over 13 amino acids. The CDR3 bases are TGTGCCTGGAGTGGGGACACCTCCTACGAGCAGTACTTC. Its translation: CAWSGDTSYEQYF.

This clone was picked up one time. An end of the junction differs from the germline gene, which may be a read error. The chain joins TRBV7-7 to TRBJ2-3, with D possibly being TRBD2 (9 bases). CDR1 and CDR2 from the germline V gene are SSHAT and FNYEAQ (reference sequence). The CDR3 is made up of 16 amino acids. The CDR3 sequence: CASSPGTGGGADTQYF. CDR3 nucleotides: TGTGCTAGCAGCCCCGGGACAGGCGGGGGGGCAGATACGCAGTATTTT.

This clone was detected only a few times. The J gene is TRBJ1-1, the V gene TRBV4-1, with D maybe TRBD1 (5 bases). Trimming pared 2 bases from V and 6 bases from J, leaving 10 bases between. CDR1 and CDR2 from the germline V gene are MGHRA and YSYEKL. The CDR3 contains 13 residues. CDR3 in DNA: TGCGCCAGCAGCCAAACGGGAGGGGCTGAAGCTTTCTTT. This gives the protein CASSQTGGAEAFF.

The J gene is TRBJ2-5, the V gene TRBV15; the D is unclear. The V end lost 0 bases, the J end lost 5 bases, and 7 bases lay between the germline ends. The CDR3 loop spans 13 amino acids. Per germline, CDR1 LNHNV and CDR2 YYDKDF (reference sequence). CDR3 region: CATSRDLAETQYF. CDR3 bases: TGTGCCACCAGCAGAGATCTCGCGGAGACCCAGTACTTC.

The chain couples TRBV5-6 to TRBJ1-4, with a tentative D call TRBD1 (6 bases). Germline CDR1 and CDR2: SGHDT and YYEEEE. This CDR3 region has 14 residues. The V end was cut by 1 base, the J end by 5 bases, with 9 bases between. The CDR3 DNA sequence: TGTGCCAGCAGCTTGACAGGGAGCAATGAAAAACTGTTTTTT. It specifies CASSLTGSNEKLFF.

The V gene is TRBV15, the J gene TRBJ1-1; TRBD1 aligns across 7 bases. V lost 4 bases and J lost 0; bases outside the gene matches: 11. The germline V gene has CDR1 LNHNV and CDR2 YYDKDF (reference sequence). The CDR3 runs to 17 residues. The CDR3 sequence is CATSTKTGPAMNTEAFF. The CDR3 DNA follows: TGTGCCACCAGCACGAAGACAGGGCCCGCGATGAACACTGAAGCTTTCTTT.

This chain links TRBV7-9 with TRBJ1-1; 7 bases are shared with TRBD1. The CDR3 covers 13 residues. With 5 bases clipped from V and 2 bases from J, the junction kept 2 bases outside the gene matches. Germline V gives CDR1 SEHNR, CDR2 FQNEAQ (reference sequence). The chain's CDR3 is CASSQGGNTEAFF. The CDR3 nucleotides are TGTGCCAGCAGCCAGGGGGGTAACACTGAAGCTTTCTTT. The full variable domain, its missing parts supplied by reference TRBV7-9 and TRBJ1-1, is DTGVSQNPRHKITKRGQNVTFRCDPISEHNRLYWYRQTLGQGPEFLTYFQNEAQLEKSRLLSDRFSAERPKGSFSTLEIQRTEQGDSAMYLCASSQGGNTEAFFGQGTRLTVV.

The V and J genes are TRBV18 and TRBJ2-7; 7 bases match TRBD1. Germline V gene lookup returns CDR1 KGHSH and CDR2 LQKENI. Trimming cost V 5 bases and J 0 bases; bases outside gene matches: 1. The CDR3 consists of 13 residues. CDR3 in DNA: TGTGCCAGCTCAAAGGGGGCCTCCTACGAGCAGTACTTC. Translating it yields CASSKGASYEQYF.

The chain links TRBV29-1 to TRBJ1-1, with 8 bases aligning to TRBD1. J was trimmed by 11 bases and V by 6 bases; bases with no gene match: 17. The CDR3 is made up of 14 amino acids. Germline V gives CDR1 SQVTM, CDR2 ANQGSEA. Here the CDR3 reads CSVGGTGQGGRAFF. The CDR3 DNA reads TGCAGCGTGGGGGGGACCGGACAGGGCGGGCGGGCTTTCTTT. The variable domain in full, with the rest retrieved from reference TRBV29-1 and TRBJ1-1, is SAVISQKPSRDICQRGTSLTIQCQVDSQVTMMFWYRQQPGQSLTLIATANQGSEATYESGFVIDKFPISRPNLTFSTLTVSNMSPEDSSIYLCSVGGTGQGGRAFFGQGTRLTVV.